The rows below give T cell receptor beta chains drawn from one sample of a study of T cells after yellow fever vaccination. In TCRdb, the 5' RACE reads were re-called with MiXCR into one record per CDR3 protein. Among hundreds of thousands of distinct CDR3 sequences listed, 3.6% were seen once. Material: PBMCs, obtained on the day of the yellow fever booster vaccination. The receptors were sampled from a young man who received the YFV17D yellow fever vaccine. Both conserved end residues are trimmed from each CDR3. Size is stated for part of the rows, as once, few or many counts, or as a class when the clone is expanded.

v_call	clone_size	j_call	cdr3_aa
TRBV6-6	-	TRBJ2-2	ASSYIQGTTGELF
TRBV6-5	many	TRBJ2-1	ASSYSKLARNEQF
TRBV30	few	TRBJ1-1	AWTFRGAGTEAF
TRBV15	many	TRBJ2-3	ATSRDPAGLATDTQY
TRBV7-2	many	TRBJ2-5	ASSRDYKETQY
TRBV5-1	many	TRBJ2-5	ASSPGRGLGETQY
TRBV5-1	few	TRBJ2-5	ASRSQGAKETQY
TRBV4-3	few	TRBJ2-1	ASSQGRGWENEQF
TRBV7-8	many	TRBJ2-7	ASSSVAYEQY
TRBV4-1	few	TRBJ2-3	ASSQLGGSTDTQY
TRBV7-9	few	TRBJ1-1	ASSSVWDTEAF
TRBV5-1	many	TRBJ2-3	ASSSAGGTDTQY
TRBV7-9	many	TRBJ2-2	ASSHRDKNTGELF
TRBV6-5	-	TRBJ1-1	ASSYTYRGDTEAF
TRBV24-1	few	TRBJ2-3	ATSSGEGWRDTQY
TRBV25-1	few	TRBJ2-3	ASGAWTGTDTQY
TRBV20-1	many	TRBJ2-7	SARRAGLAYEQY
TRBV4-3	many	TRBJ1-1	ASSQATLGNTEAF
TRBV25-1	-	TRBJ1-4	ASRIRDSEKLF
TRBV6-5	-	TRBJ2-5	ASRPGTSILQETQY
TRBV20-1	few	TRBJ2-5	SARVPRHQETQY
TRBV5-6	few	TRBJ1-5	ASSLEGDSNQPQH
TRBV19	few	TRBJ2-7	ASSMEGSYEQY
TRBV2	-	TRBJ1-5	ASTQQGVGNQPQH
TRBV27	-	TRBJ2-3	ASRLAGGRAFTQY
TRBV10-3	few	TRBJ2-1	AIGEGAEYNEQF
TRBV4-1	many	TRBJ2-1	ASSQEGTQRYNEQF
TRBV19	many	TRBJ2-1	ASSPYGTASYNEQF
TRBV7-2	-	TRBJ1-1	ASSSAFSRAF
TRBV4-3	many	TRBJ1-4	ASSQDHGGPEKLF
TRBV10-3	many	TRBJ1-1	AISGTVNTEAF
TRBV23-1	many	TRBJ2-1	ASSQSRRGQGSNNEQF
TRBV6-6	-	TRBJ2-3	ASSSIRTDTQY
TRBV5-1	many	TRBJ1-2	ASSTLDSFYGYT
TRBV5-4	few	TRBJ1-1	ASSPTGTNTEAF
TRBV5-5	many	TRBJ2-3	ASSLVSGSADTQY
TRBV11-2	many	TRBJ2-3	AISRTGSRTDTQY
TRBV5-4	-	TRBJ2-1	ASSLLREQF
TRBV20-1	many	TRBJ2-1	SAPLRDRVGEQF
TRBV7-2	many	TRBJ2-1	ASSLVLHRQIGEQF
TRBV4-1	few	TRBJ2-3	ASSHPTDTQY
TRBV7-9	-	TRBJ1-5	ASAPEQGDQPQH
TRBV7-2	few	TRBJ2-3	AGSGSGGVTDTQY
TRBV18	-	TRBJ2-3	ASSLWNKTGDPDTQY
TRBV5-1	few	TRBJ2-7	ASSLAAGGPYEQY
TRBV29-1	-	TRBJ1-1	SVTRGRNTEAF
TRBV7-6	few	TRBJ2-7	ASSPGAGLAYEQY
TRBV4-2	many	TRBJ2-3	ASSQDDPGTSGTDTQY
TRBV6-2/TRBV6-3	many	TRBJ1-2	ASKWGAGGYT
TRBV11-2	many	TRBJ2-2	ASSSNRVPGELF
TRBV24-1	many	TRBJ2-3	ATSTADTQY
TRBV20-1	many	TRBJ1-1	SARPPGQGARTEAF
TRBV7-6	few	TRBJ1-4	ASSPPGRQKLF
TRBV12-3/TRBV12-4	few	TRBJ2-6	ASSFYSTSGANVLT